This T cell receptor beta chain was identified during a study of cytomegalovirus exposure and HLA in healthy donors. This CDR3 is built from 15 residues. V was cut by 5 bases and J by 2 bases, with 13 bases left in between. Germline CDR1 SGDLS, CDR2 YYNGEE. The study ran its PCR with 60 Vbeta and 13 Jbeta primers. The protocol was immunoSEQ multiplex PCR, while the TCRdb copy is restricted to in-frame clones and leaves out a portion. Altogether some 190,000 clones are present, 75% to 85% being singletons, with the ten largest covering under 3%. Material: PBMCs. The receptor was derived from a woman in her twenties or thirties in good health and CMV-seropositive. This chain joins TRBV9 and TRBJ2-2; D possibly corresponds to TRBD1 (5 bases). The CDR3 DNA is TGTGCCAGCAGACCTACGCAGGGTAACACCGGGGAGCTGTTTTTT. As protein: CASRPTQGNTGELFF.